This T cell receptor beta chain was sequenced for a study of regulatory T cells in long-lasting Graves disease. The study, taken as a whole, reports: The sample size was small, and this may have reduced accuracy.

This clonotype was recorded a few times. Its target is unknown. Germline V gives CDR1 SEHNR, CDR2 FQNEAQ (reference sequence). The V end was cut by 3 bases, the J end by 4 bases, with 13 bases between. This CDR3 has 15 residues. Arm-PCR of CDR3 regions and iRepertoire HTBI primers were the basis on which TCR beta libraries were built. TCRdb independently ran MiXCR on the multiplex PCR reads; one entry per CDR3 protein. The sample shows 400,000 to 550,000 distinct CDR3 sequences, under 15% of them seen only once. The sample's time point: newly diagnosed GD, antithyroid drugs for less than 3 months. Researchers made the TCR library from RNA that was extracted from PBMCs. Guidelines of the American Thyroid Association were used to diagnose Graves' disease. Patients came through an endocrinology department, and that department was in Xi'an, China. The same data also contributed to another study, on T cells in Graves' hyperthyroidism and ophthalmopathy.

The rearrangement links TRBV7-9 to TRBJ2-1; D call uncertain. This sample comprised peripheral blood mononuclear cells (PBMCs), obtained at new diagnosis, from a patient treated with antithyroid drugs. This receptor was identified in a woman younger than 45 with Graves disease. DNA of the CDR3: TGTGCCAGCAGCTTCGTTGTTTTTGGGTACAATGAGCAGTTCTTC. Encoded protein: CASSFVVFGYNEQFF.